The rows below give T cell receptor beta chains drawn from one sample of a study of cytomegalovirus exposure and HLA in healthy donors. Using immunoSEQ multiplex PCR, the repertoire was profiled, and TCRdb retains in-frame clones only, with some absent. The table has 200,000 to 250,000 clones, 70% seen once. Sequencing was done on a sample of PBMCs. The receptors derive from a man aged 35 to 55 in good health and CMV-seropositive. Each CDR3 is given with its conserved first and last residue. A D gene is named only where the DNA matches it firmly. Where a row states a size, it is once, few, many or the class of an expanded clone; other rows omit it.

v_call	clone_size	j_call	d_call	cdr3_aa	cdr3_nt
TRBV6-5	.	TRBJ1-4	TRBD1	CASKQGLANEKLFF	TGTGCCAGCAAACAGGGGCTGGCTAATGAAAAACTGTTTTTT
TRBV28	.	TRBJ1-6	.	CASSLGTGSPLHF	TGTGCCAGCAGTTTGGGGACTGGATCCCCGCTCCACTTT
TRBV12-2	.	TRBJ1-1	.	CASRLVKPGQGAMGAFF	TGTGCAAGTCGCTTAGTTAAGCCGGGACAGGGGGCGATGGGAGCTTTCTTT
TRBV18	few	TRBJ2-3	TRBD1	CASSPFPSPAGTDTDTQYF	TGTGCCAGCTCACCTTTCCCCAGTCCCGCCGGGACAGACACAGATACGCAGTATTTT
TRBV18	.	TRBJ1-1	.	CASSPTRRDMNTEAFF	TGTGCCAGCTCACCCACGCGTAGGGACATGAACACTGAAGCTTTCTTT
TRBV13	.	TRBJ2-5	.	CASSLKLGGPAGETQYF	TGTGCCAGCAGCCTAAAACTGGGGGGGCCCGCCGGGGAGACCCAGTACTTC
TRBV2	.	TRBJ2-7	.	CASSEGPGEPDEQYF	TGTGCCAGCAGTGAAGGTCCGGGGGAGCCGGACGAGCAGTACTTC
TRBV7-2	.	TRBJ2-2	.	CASSPNRPGTGELFF	TGTGCCAGCAGCCCCAACCGCCCGGGGACCGGGGAGCTGTTTTTT
TRBV5-8	.	TRBJ2-3	TRBD2	CASSSAGESTDTQYF	TGTGCCAGCAGCTCCGCGGGGGAGAGCACAGATACGCAGTATTTT
TRBV14	.	TRBJ1-4	.	CASSQVSGAEKLFF	TGTGCCAGCAGCCAAGTCTCAGGGGCCGAAAAACTGTTTTTT
TRBV19	.	TRBJ2-7	.	CASSESSSYEQYF	TGTGCCAGTAGTGAGTCGAGCTCCTACGAGCAGTACTTC
TRBV5-4	.	TRBJ2-3	.	CASSRGGGDTDTQYF	TGTGCCAGCAGCCGAGGTGGGGGCGACACAGATACGCAGTATTTT
TRBV7-9	.	TRBJ1-5	TRBD1	CASSLGTRQGRQPQHF	TGTGCCAGCAGCTTAGGAACCCGACAGGGGAGACAGCCCCAGCATTTT
TRBV7-6	.	TRBJ2-1	.	CASSVEPGNEQFF	TGTGCCAGCAGCGTAGAGCCGGGGAATGAGCAGTTCTTC
TRBV6-1	.	TRBJ2-1	TRBD1	CASSELGQGVREFF	TGTGCCAGCAGTGAATTGGGACAGGGGGTCAGGGAGTTCTTC
TRBV27	.	TRBJ1-3	.	CASPRAGLRWYF	TGTGCCAGCCCCCGGGCGGGCCTAAGGTGGTATTTT
TRBV6-1	.	TRBJ2-3	TRBD2	CASTTGGYTDTQYF	TGTGCCTCAACAACGGGGGGATATACAGATACGCAGTATTTT
TRBV11-2	.	TRBJ2-7	TRBD2	CASTRTGGSSGEQYF	TGTGCCAGCACCCGTACGGGGGGTTCATCGGGGGAGCAGTACTTC
TRBV7-9	.	TRBJ1-2	.	CASSLDSLAGGYTF	TGTGCCAGCAGCTTAGACAGCCTCGCTGGTGGCTACACCTTC
TRBV28	once	TRBJ2-4	TRBD1	CASSWDRGTKNIQYF	TGTGCCAGCAGTTGGGACAGGGGGACTAAAAACATTCAGTACTTC
TRBV28	.	TRBJ2-3	.	CASSQLRVTDTQYF	TGTGCCAGCAGCCAATTGCGGGTCACAGATACGCAGTATTTT
TRBV7-2	.	TRBJ1-1	TRBD1	CASSLPNRGPMNTEAFF	TGTGCCAGCAGCCTCCCGAACAGGGGGCCTATGAACACTGAAGCTTTCTTT
TRBV18	.	TRBJ2-3	.	CASSPHQLSTSDTQYF	TGTGCCAGCTCACCTCATCAGTTAAGTACCTCGGATACGCAGTATTTT